This TCR beta chain was recovered during a study of blood T cell repertoires in COVID-19 (dated by TCRdb to the early 2020s). At the level of the whole study: The collaborator samples originated in the United States, Italy and Spain and spanned the acute and convalescent phases of COVID-19. The prospective study material was composed of cDNA or gDNA derived from T cells, B-cell-depleted T cells, or PBMCs. Subjects who had been exposed to COVID-19, were actively infected with it, or had recovered from it provided the deeply sampled blood TCRbeta repertoires that made up the dataset. A freely available public database, intended as a resource for researchers studying the immune response to SARS-CoV-2, is where the repertoires were released. Samples were obtained from the ongoing ImmuneRACE study (first 160 participants) and from over 1,000 subjects provided by 6 global collaborators. Sample metadata almost always included a de-identified subject ID, COVID-19 status, age in years and sex. Where available, HLA class I and class II types were obtained from metadata supplied by the sample provider rather than from assay-based typing. Paper-wide results and their limitations: Clinical and demographic metadata were provided uncurated, with the amount varying by source and participant.

Trimming at the junction amounts to 3 bases on V and 2 bases on J, and the germline ends lie 10 bases apart. The germline V gene (reference sequence) yields LNHDA for CDR1 and SQIVND for CDR2. The CDR3 holds 14 amino acids from the cysteine to the phenylalanine. The kept DNA is CDR3 alone, 42 bases in frame from the first base. TCRbeta CDR3 regions were amplified from genomic DNA using the immunoSEQ Assay, a bias-controlled multiplex PCR. As for the original processing: The number of nucleated cells in each sample was estimated from the amplification of reference gene primers within the assay. Sequence reads were collapsed and filtered to measure the absolute abundance of every unique TCRbeta CDR3 rearrangement. For each sample, productive Simpson clonality was calculated as the square root of Simpson's diversity index over productive rearrangements. Sourced from immuneACCESS, this table was stored by TCRdb with only in-frame sequences that have V and J called. A share of the clones is absent; for the studies checked, an unresolved V gene accounts for under half, and the remainder has no known explanation. V and J calls and clone size are those listed in that table; D and trimming were worked out from the DNA. This sample has about 310,000 clones in its table, and roughly 87% of those were observed once. Clones ranked in the top ten supply about 8.9% of the sample.

Participants in the prospective study were aged about 18 to 95 years, lived in 24 United States geographic areas, and enrolled through a virtual design. To assign participants to cohorts, the prospective study relied on clinical history that participants themselves reported in a screening survey and a study questionnaire. Recovered participants in ImmuneRACE Cohort 3 were defined as having two consecutive negative NP/OP PCR tests, clearance from a healthcare professional, or resolution of symptoms. In the prospective study, whole blood, serum and a nasopharyngeal or oropharyngeal swab were collected from each participant by mobile phlebotomists. Additional blood draws and questionnaires over an approximately two-month period could optionally be provided by prospective study participants. Before DNA extraction, blood samples from the prospective study were shipped at room temperature or frozen.

In regard to this clone: The antigen this receptor binds is unknown. Base qualities are missing; no much larger clone stands one base away.

The clonotype comes from a woman aged 18-30 years who had recovered from COVID-19. In this chain, TRBV19 is recombined with TRBJ1-2; no confident D gene assignment can be made. The specimen sequenced was PBMCs or T cells enriched from blood (not recorded which). The CDR3 loop reads CASSIRGGNYGYTF. The DNA sequence follows: TGTGCCAGTAGTATCCGGGGAGGAAACTATGGCTACACCTTC.